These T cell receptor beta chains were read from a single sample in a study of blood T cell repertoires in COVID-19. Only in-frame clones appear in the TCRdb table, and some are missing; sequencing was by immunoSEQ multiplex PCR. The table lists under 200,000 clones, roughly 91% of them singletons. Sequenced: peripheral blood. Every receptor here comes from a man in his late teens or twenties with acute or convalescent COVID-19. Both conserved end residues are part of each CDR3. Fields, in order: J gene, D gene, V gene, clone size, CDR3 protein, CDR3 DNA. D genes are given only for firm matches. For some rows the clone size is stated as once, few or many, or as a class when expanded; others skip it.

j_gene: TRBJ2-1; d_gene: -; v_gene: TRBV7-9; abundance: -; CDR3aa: CASSPPSRSEQFF; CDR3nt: TGTGCCAGCAGCCCACCCTCCCGTAGTGAGCAGTTCTTC
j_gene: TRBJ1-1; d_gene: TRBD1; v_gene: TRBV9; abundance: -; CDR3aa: CASSVDGEGQVVTEAFF; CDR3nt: TGTGCCAGCAGCGTAGATGGGGAGGGACAGGTGGTGACTGAAGCTTTCTTT
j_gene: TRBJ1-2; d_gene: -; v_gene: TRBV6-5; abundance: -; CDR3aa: CASSYSTSRANYGYTF; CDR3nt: TGTGCCAGCAGTTACTCGACAAGTCGAGCTAACTATGGCTACACCTTC
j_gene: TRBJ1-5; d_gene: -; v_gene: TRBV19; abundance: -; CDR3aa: CASSKGRDSGQPQHF; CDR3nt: TGTGCCAGTAGTAAGGGACGGGACTCCGGACAGCCCCAGCATTTT
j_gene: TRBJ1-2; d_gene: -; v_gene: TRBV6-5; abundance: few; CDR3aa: CASSPAKTGGYGYTF; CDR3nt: TGTGCCAGCAGCCCCGCAAAGACAGGTGGCTATGGCTACACCTTC
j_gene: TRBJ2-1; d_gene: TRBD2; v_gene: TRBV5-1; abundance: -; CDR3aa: CASSLAAGGEQFF; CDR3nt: TGCGCCAGCAGCTTGGCCGCGGGAGGTGAGCAGTTCTTC
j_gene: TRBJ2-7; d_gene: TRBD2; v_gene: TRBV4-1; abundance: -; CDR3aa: CASSRSASGAVEYEQYF; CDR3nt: TGCGCCAGCAGTAGGTCCGCTAGCGGGGCAGTGGAGTACGAGCAGTACTTC
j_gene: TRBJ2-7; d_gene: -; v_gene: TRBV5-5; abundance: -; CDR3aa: CASSSSQPAREPYEQYF; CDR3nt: TGTGCCAGCAGCTCATCCCAACCAGCGCGGGAACCCTACGAGCAGTACTTC
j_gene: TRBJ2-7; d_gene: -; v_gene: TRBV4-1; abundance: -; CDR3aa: CASSPTGIYEQYF; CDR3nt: TGCGCCAGCAGCCCGACCGGGATATACGAGCAGTACTTC
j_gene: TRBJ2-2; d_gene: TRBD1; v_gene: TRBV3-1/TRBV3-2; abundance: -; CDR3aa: CASRPMGQMNTGELFF; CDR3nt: TGTGCCAGCAGGCCCATGGGACAGATGAACACCGGGGAGCTGTTTTTT
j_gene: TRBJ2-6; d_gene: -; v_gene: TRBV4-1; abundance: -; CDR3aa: CASSHNSGANVLTF; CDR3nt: TGCGCCAGCAGCCATAACTCTGGGGCCAACGTCCTGACTTTC
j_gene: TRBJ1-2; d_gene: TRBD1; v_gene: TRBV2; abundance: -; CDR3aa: CASRGTGGAKGYTF; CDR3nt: TGTGCCAGCAGGGGGACAGGGGGCGCGAAGGGCTACACCTTC
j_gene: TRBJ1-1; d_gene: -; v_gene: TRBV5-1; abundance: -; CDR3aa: CASSTTGTSNTEAFF; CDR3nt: TGCGCCAGCAGCACGACCGGGACATCGAACACTGAAGCTTTCTTT
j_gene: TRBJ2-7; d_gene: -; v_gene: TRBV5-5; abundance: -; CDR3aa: CASSLGAHEQYF; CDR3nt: TGTGCCAGCAGCTTGGGCGCCCACGAGCAGTACTTC
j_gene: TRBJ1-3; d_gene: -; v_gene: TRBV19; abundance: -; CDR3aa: CASSMRQLSGNTIYF; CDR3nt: TGTGCCAGTAGTATGAGACAGCTCTCTGGAAACACCATATATTTT
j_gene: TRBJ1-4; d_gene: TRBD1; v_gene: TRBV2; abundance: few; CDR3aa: CASRADRGREKLFF; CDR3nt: TGTGCCAGCAGAGCCGACAGGGGAAGGGAAAAACTGTTTTTT